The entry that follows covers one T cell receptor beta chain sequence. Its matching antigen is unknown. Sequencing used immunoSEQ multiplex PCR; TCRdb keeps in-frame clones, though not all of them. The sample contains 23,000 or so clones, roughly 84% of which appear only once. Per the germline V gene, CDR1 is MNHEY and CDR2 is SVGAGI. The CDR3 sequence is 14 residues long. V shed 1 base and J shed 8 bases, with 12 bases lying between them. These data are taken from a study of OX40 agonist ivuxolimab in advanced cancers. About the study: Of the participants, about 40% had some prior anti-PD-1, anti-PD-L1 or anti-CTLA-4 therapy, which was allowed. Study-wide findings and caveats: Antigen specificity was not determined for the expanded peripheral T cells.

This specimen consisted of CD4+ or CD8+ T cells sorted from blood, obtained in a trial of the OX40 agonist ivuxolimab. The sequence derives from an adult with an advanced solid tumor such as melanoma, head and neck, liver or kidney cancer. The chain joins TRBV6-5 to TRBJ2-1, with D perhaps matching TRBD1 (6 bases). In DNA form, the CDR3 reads TGTGCCAGCAGTTACTGGCAGGGGTTGGATGAGCAGTTCTTC. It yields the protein CASSYWQGLDEQFF.